This T cell receptor beta chain was observed in a study of a mutant IDH1 vaccine in newly diagnosed glioma. Sample time point: week 5, during vaccination. One vaccine dose held 300 ug of mutant IDH1 20-mer peptide and came with topical imiquimod. Details on this clone: Its specificity is not known.

The table came from immunoSEQ multiplex PCR; TCRdb's copy has only in-frame clones and leaves some out. The repertoire holds more than 25,000 clones, with roughly 84% as singletons. This CDR3 has 14 amino acids. Germline trimming cut 3 bases from V and 5 bases from J; bases unmatched to any gene: 5. Germline V gives CDR1 SEHNR, CDR2 FQNEAQ (reference sequence). This chain connects TRBV7-9 to TRBJ1-1, with 8 bases that match TRBD1. This receptor was taken from a man between 35 and 55 years old with glioma. Some clones in this sample may be carry-over from other donors' samples. The specimen was PBMCs, collected from a glioma patient whose treatment included an IDH1 peptide vaccine. Here the CDR3 DNA reads TGTGCCAGCAGCTTCGACAGGGGAAGAACTGAAGCTTTCTTT. Amino acids: CASSFDRGRTEAFF.